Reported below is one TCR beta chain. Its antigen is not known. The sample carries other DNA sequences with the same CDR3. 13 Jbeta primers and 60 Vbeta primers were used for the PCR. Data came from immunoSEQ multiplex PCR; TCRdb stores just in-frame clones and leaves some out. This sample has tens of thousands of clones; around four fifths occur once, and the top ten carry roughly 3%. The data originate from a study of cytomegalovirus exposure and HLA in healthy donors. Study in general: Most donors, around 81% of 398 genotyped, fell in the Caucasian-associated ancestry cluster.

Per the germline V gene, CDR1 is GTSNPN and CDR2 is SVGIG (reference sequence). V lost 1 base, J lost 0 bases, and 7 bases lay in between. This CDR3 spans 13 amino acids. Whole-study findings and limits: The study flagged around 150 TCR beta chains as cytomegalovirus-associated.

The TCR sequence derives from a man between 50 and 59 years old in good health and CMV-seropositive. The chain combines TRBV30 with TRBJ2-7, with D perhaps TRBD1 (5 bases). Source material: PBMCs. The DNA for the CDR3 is TGTGCCTGGAGTGGCCAGGGCTCCTACGAGCAGTACTTC. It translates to CAWSGQGSYEQYF.